These 14 T cell receptor beta chains came from one sample sequenced in a study of CD8 T cells in Susac syndrome. Random hexamers were used to reverse transcribe about 0.5 to 1 ug of RNA. TCRdb used MiXCR to reprocess the immunoSEQ multiplex PCR reads, holding one entry per CDR3 protein. The table lists over 150,000 distinct CDR3 sequences, 80% to 95% of them singletons. The material sequenced was CD4+ T cells from PBMCs. These receptors came from a human donor with multiple sclerosis.

V usage is TRBV27 and J usage is TRBJ2-5; D might be TRBD2 (5 bases). Germline assignment: CDR1 MNHEY and CDR2 SMNVEV (reference sequence). V lost 5 bases, J lost 3 bases, and 19 bases lay in between. The CDR3 sequence is 16 residues long. DNA for the CDR3: TGTGCCAGCAGTCAAATTGATGAGGGTTGGGAAGAGACCCAGTACTTC. Its translation: CASSQIDEGWEETQYF.

The V call is TRBV2, the J call TRBJ1-2, with no clear D. The CDR3 is 13 residues long. The germline gives CDR1 SNHLY, CDR2 FYNNEI. V lost 5 bases and J 3 bases, leaving 10 bases between the germline ends. The CDR3 sequence is CASSLQIDYGYTF. CDR3 nucleotide sequence: TGTGCCAGCAGTCTGCAGATTGACTATGGCTACACCTTC. The variable domain in full, with the rest retrieved from reference TRBV2 and TRBJ1-2, is EPEVTQTPSHQVTQMGQEVILRCVPISNHLYFYWYRQILGQKVEFLVSFYNNEISEKSEIFDDQFSVERPDGSNFTLKIRSTKLEDSAMYFCASSLQIDYGYTFGSGTRLTVV.

CDR3 nucleotide sequence: TGTGCCAGCAGTTTCGGGGGGGCGAGAGCTTTCTTT. Translation: CASSFGGARAFF. The J gene is TRBJ1-1, the V gene TRBV12-3 or TRBV12-4; possibly TRBD1 for D (6 bases). The CDR3 is made up of 12 amino acids. Trimming took 3 bases from V and 10 from J, leaving 12 bases between them.

The rearrangement uses TRBV19 and TRBJ2-5; perhaps TRBD1 as D (5 bases). CDR1 is LNHDA, CDR2 SQIVND, per germline (reference sequence). Between the trimmed V and J ends, which lost 5 bases and 10 bases, there was a span of 20 bases. The CDR3 has 14 residues. DNA for the CDR3: TGTGCCAGTAGTCCCAGGGCCTCACGCCGCAGCCAGTACTTC. It encodes CASSPRASRRSQYF.

The chain has TRBV14 and TRBJ1-4; D is perhaps TRBD1 (6 bases). V gave up 3 bases and J gave up 0 bases, with 8 bases separating them. The germline gives CDR1 SGHDN, CDR2 FVKESK. The CDR3 is 15 amino acids. CDR3 loop: CASSQRTATNEKLFF. The DNA of the CDR3 is TGTGCCAGCAGCCAGCGGACAGCAACTAATGAAAAACTGTTTTTT.

This clonotype appeared once. This chain uses TRBV3-1 with TRBJ2-7, with D perhaps TRBD2 (6 bases). Germline V gene data show CDR1 as LGHDT and CDR2 as YNNKEL (reference sequence). This CDR3 has 12 amino acids. The V end was cut by 4 bases, the J end by 6 bases, with 10 bases between. CDR3 nucleotide sequence: TGTGCCAGCAGCCGCGGGACTCTCGAGCAGTACTTC. Protein: CASSRGTLEQYF.

V usage is TRBV12-3 or TRBV12-4 and J usage is TRBJ1-1; no reliable D call. This CDR3 has 14 amino acids. Trimming removed 9 bases at V and 1 base at J, with 15 bases between. The CDR3 nucleotides are TGTGCCAGTTCCCCACGTGCAGGGAACACTGAAGCTTTCTTT. This translates into CASSPRAGNTEAFF.

The chain couples TRBV29-1 to TRBJ2-3, with D hard to call. Germline CDR1 is SQVTM and CDR2 is ANQGSEA. Trimming pared 3 bases from V and 2 bases from J, leaving 9 bases between. CDR3 size: 13 residues. In DNA form, the CDR3 reads TGCAGCGTTGATGAACAGCACACAGATACGCAGTATTTT. Amino acid sequence: CSVDEQHTDTQYF.

The J gene is TRBJ2-6, the V gene TRBV6-1; 10 nucleotides agree with TRBD1. Trimming removed 10 bases from V and 2 bases from J; junction bases left unmatched: 8. The CDR3 contains 16 residues. Germline-derived CDR1 and CDR2 are MNHNS and SASEGT. CDR3 amino acids: CAIHSGTGAGANVLTF. The CDR3 nucleotides read TGTGCCATCCACTCCGGGACAGGGGCTGGGGCCAACGTCCTGACTTTC.

Only one count was recorded for this clonotype. The chain uses TRBV2 and TRBJ1-3; perhaps TRBD1 as D (5 bases). The CDR3 totals 15 residues. Germline CDR1 reads SNHLY; CDR2 reads FYNNEI. V dropped 5 bases and J dropped 2 bases, with 13 bases sitting between them. CDR3 residues: CASSRAVGAGNTIYF. The CDR3 nucleotides are TGTGCCAGCAGTAGGGCGGTAGGGGCTGGAAACACCATATATTTT.

The chain couples TRBV7-2 to TRBJ2-4; TRBD1 might be the D (6 bases). Trimming took 6 bases from V and 7 from J, leaving 13 bases between them. From germline, CDR1 is SGHTA and CDR2 FQGNSA. This CDR3 contains 13 residues. The CDR3 bases are TGTGCCAGCAGTTCAGGGGCCGGTAACATTCAGTACTTC. Translation: CASSSGAGNIQYF.

This rearrangement joins TRBV20-1 to TRBJ2-7; 9 bases align to TRBD2. J gave up 5 bases and V 4 bases, and 9 bases lay outside the gene matches. The germline V gene has CDR1 DFQATT and CDR2 SNEGSKA (reference sequence). This CDR3 is built from 14 residues. CDR3 residues: CSATISGRIDEQYF. In DNA form, the CDR3 reads TGCAGTGCTACTATTAGCGGGAGAATCGACGAGCAGTACTTC.

The chain combines TRBV7-2 with TRBJ2-1; D uncertain. Germline V lookup: CDR1 SGHTA, CDR2 FQGNSA. The CDR3 is 16 amino acids. V lost 1 base and J lost 3, with 13 bases in between. The CDR3 sequence: CASSLVPPDSYNEQFF. CDR3 coding DNA: TGTGCCAGCAGCTTAGTACCCCCGGATAGCTACAATGAGCAGTTCTTC.

The chain has TRBV6-5 and TRBJ2-5, with a possible D match to TRBD1 (6 bases). The germline V gene encodes CDR1 MNHEY and CDR2 SVGAGI. V was trimmed by 6 bases and J by 5 bases, leaving 16 bases between them. The CDR3 sequence is 14 residues long. The CDR3 spells CASRPTRGQETQYF. CDR3 coding DNA: TGTGCCAGCAGGCCAACCAGGGGTCAGGAGACCCAGTACTTC.